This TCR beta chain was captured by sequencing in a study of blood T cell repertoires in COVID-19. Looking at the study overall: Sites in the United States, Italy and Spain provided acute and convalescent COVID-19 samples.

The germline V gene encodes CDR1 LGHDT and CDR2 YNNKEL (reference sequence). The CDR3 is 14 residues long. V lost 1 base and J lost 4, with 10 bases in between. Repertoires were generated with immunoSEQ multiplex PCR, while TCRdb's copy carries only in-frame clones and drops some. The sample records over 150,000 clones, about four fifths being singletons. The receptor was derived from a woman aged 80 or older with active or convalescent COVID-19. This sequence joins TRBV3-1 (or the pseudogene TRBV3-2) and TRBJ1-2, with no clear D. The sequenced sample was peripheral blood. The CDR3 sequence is CASSQGSRSYGYTF. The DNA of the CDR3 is TGTGCCAGCAGCCAAGGATCACGGTCCTATGGCTACACCTTC.